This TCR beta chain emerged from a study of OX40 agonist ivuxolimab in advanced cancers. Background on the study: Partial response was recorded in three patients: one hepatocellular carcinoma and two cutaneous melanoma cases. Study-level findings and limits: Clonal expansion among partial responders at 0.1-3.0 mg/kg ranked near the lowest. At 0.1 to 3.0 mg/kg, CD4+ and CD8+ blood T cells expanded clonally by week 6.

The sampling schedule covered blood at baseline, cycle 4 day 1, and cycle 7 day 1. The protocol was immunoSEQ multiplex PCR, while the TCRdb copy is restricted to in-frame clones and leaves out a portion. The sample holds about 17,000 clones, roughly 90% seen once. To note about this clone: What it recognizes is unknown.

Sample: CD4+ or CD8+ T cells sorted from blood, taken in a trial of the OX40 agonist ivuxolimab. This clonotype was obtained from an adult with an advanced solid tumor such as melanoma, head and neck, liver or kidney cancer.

This chain's CDR3 is CASSLGQGFKNIQYF. CDR3 nucleotide sequence: TGTGCCAGCAGCTTGGGACAGGGCTTCAAAAACATTCAGTACTTC. This chain uses TRBV6-5 with TRBJ2-4; 9 bases map to TRBD1. V shed 6 bases, J shed 3 bases, and the junction held 6 bases outside the gene matches. From germline, CDR1 is MNHEY and CDR2 SVGAGI. The CDR3 is made up of 15 amino acids.